These T cell receptor beta chains were read from a single sample in a study of blood T cell repertoires in COVID-19. Generated by immunoSEQ multiplex PCR, the TCRdb table keeps only in-frame clones and is missing some. The sample carries under 85,000 clones, around 80% recorded once. The source material was peripheral blood. The receptor source for this set is a man at least 80 years old with acute or convalescent COVID-19. Both conserved end residues are part of each CDR3. Fields, in order: V gene, D gene, J gene, clone size, CDR3 DNA, CDR3 protein. The D gene is left open where the match is weak. For some rows the clone size is stated as once, few or many, or as a class when expanded; others skip it.

>TRBV2|TRBD2|TRBJ2-7|NA
TGTGCCAGCAGTCCAAGTTGGAGGACTAGCGGGGGGGCCAAGCAGCAGTACTTC
CASSPSWRTSGGAKQQYF
>TRBV28|NA|TRBJ2-7|NA
TGTGCCAGCAGTCGCTACGAGCAGTACTTC
CASSRYEQYF
>TRBV11-3|NA|TRBJ2-2|NA
TGTGCCAGCAGCTTCCTCGGGAACACCGGGGAGCTGTTTTTT
CASSFLGNTGELFF
>TRBV28|TRBD1|TRBJ2-7|NA
TGTGCCAGCAGTTTTTCCCGACCCGGGACAGGGGAGGGCGAGCAGTACTTC
CASSFSRPGTGEGEQYF
>TRBV19|TRBD1|TRBJ1-5|NA
TGTGCCAGTAGTGTCACAGGGGCTCAGCCCCAGCATTTT
CASSVTGAQPQHF
>TRBV15|NA|TRBJ1-2|NA
TGTGCCACCAGCACGTCGAACTATGGCTACACCTTC
CATSTSNYGYTF
>TRBV18|TRBD1|TRBJ1-6|NA
TGTGCCAGCTCCGGGACAGAAAATTCACCCCTCCACTTT
CASSGTENSPLHF
>TRBV30|TRBD2|TRBJ2-1|NA
TGTGCCTGGAGCCCCTATAGCGGGGGGAACAATGAGCAGTTCTTC
CAWSPYSGGNNEQFF
>TRBV18|TRBD1|TRBJ1-6|NA
TGTGCCAGCTCACCACAAGGGACAGGAGTTAATTCACCCCTCCACTTT
CASSPQGTGVNSPLHF
>TRBV2|TRBD2|TRBJ2-7|NA
TGTGCCAGCAAAATGACTAGCGGCTCCTACGAGCAGTACTTC
CASKMTSGSYEQYF
>TRBV7-2|TRBD1|TRBJ1-2|NA
TGTGCCAGCAGTCAGGACAGGGTGGGAGGCTACACCTTC
CASSQDRVGGYTF
>TRBV6-4|NA|TRBJ1-5|NA
TGTGCCAGCGGATGGGGGCTCGATCAGCCCCAGCATTTT
CASGWGLDQPQHF
>TRBV5-4|TRBD2|TRBJ2-3|NA
TGTGCCAGCAGCTCCCCAAAGGGTGTAGCGGGATCAGATACGCAGTATTTT
CASSSPKGVAGSDTQYF
>TRBV18|TRBD1|TRBJ1-2|NA
TGTGCCAGCTCTCTCGGACAGGGTAATGGCTACACCTTC
CASSLGQGNGYTF
>TRBV7-9|TRBD1|TRBJ1-5|NA
TGTGCCAGCAGCCTTGGGACAGGGGGACTCAATCAGCCCCAGCATTTT
CASSLGTGGLNQPQHF
>TRBV14|NA|TRBJ2-7|once
TGTGCCAGCAGCCAAGAACAGACAGGTTCCTACGAGCAGTACTTC
CASSQEQTGSYEQYF
>TRBV5-6|NA|TRBJ2-7|NA
TGTGCCAGCAGCTTGATGCGGGGACCCTCCTACGAGCAGTACTTC
CASSLMRGPSYEQYF
>TRBV12-3/TRBV12-4|NA|TRBJ2-3|NA
TGTGCCAGCAACCGGGGAGGTCGGACGCAGTATTTT
CASNRGGRTQYF
>TRBV24-1|TRBD2|TRBJ2-5|NA
TGTGCCACCAGTGATTTAACTAGCGGGACGGAGACCCAGTACTTC
CATSDLTSGTETQYF
>TRBV14|NA|TRBJ2-6|NA
TGTGCCAGCAGCCAAGATACGGTCAACGTCCTGACTTTC
CASSQDTVNVLTF
>TRBV5-1|TRBD2|TRBJ2-2|NA
TGCGCCAGCAGCTTGGAAAGACCAGGGCTAGCGGGGACCACCGGGGAGCTGTTTTTT
CASSLERPGLAGTTGELFF
>TRBV7-2|NA|TRBJ2-1|NA
TGTGCCAGCAGCTTACAGACTCGTCAGTTCTTC
CASSLQTRQFF